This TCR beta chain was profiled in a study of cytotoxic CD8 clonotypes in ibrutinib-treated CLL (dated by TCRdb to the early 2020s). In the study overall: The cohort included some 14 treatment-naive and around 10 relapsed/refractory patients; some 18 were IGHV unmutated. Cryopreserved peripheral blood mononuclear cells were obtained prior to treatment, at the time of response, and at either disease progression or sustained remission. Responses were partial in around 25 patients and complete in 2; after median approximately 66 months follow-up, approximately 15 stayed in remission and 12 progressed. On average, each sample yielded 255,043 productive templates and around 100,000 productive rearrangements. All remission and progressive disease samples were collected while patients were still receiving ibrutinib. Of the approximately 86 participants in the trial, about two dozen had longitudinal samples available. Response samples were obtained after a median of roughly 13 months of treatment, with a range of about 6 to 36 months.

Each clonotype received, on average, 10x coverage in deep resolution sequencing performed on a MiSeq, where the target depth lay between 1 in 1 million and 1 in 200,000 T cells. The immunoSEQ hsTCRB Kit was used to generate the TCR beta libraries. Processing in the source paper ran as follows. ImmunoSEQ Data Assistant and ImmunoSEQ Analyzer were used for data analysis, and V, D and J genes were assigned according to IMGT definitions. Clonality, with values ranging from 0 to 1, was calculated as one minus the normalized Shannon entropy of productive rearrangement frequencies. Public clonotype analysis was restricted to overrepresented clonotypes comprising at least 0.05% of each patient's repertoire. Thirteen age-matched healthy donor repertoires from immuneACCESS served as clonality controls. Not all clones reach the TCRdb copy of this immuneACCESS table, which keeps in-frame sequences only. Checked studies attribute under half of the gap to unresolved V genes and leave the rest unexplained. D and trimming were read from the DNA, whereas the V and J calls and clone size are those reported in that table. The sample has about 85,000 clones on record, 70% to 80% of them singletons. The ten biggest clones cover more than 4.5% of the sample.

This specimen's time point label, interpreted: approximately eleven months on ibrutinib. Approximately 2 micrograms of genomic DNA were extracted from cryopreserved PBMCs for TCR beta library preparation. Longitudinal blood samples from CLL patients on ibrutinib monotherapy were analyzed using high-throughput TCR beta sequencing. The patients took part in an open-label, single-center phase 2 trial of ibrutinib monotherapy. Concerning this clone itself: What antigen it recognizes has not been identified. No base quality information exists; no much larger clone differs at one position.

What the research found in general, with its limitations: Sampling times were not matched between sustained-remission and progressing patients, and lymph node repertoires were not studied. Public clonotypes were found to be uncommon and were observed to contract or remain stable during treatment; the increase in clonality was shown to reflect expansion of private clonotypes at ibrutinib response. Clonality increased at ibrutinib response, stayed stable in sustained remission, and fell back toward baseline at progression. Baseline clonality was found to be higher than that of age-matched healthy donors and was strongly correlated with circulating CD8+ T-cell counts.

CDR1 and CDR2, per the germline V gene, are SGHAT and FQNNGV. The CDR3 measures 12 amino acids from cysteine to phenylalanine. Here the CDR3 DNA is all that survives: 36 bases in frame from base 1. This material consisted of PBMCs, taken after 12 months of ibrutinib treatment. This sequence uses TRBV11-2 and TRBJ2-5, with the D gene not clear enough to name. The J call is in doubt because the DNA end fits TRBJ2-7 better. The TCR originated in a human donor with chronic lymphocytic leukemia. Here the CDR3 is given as CASSPIGYEQYF. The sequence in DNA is TGTGCCAGCAGCCCCATCGGCTACGAGCAGTACTTC.